Described below is a single T cell receptor beta chain sequence and its context. This CDR3 is built from 15 residues. Trimming removed 4 bases from V and 6 bases from J; junction bases left unmatched: 9. Germline CDR1 reads GTSNPN; CDR2 reads SVGIG (reference sequence). The sample is drawn from a study of blood T cell repertoires in COVID-19. Sequencing used immunoSEQ multiplex PCR; TCRdb keeps in-frame clones, though not all of them. Among under 450,000 clones listed, roughly four fifths were seen once. The V and J genes are TRBV30 and TRBJ2-2, with 9 bases lining up with TRBD2. The sequencing input was peripheral blood. This receptor was taken from a human donor with acute or convalescent COVID-19. The donor label of this sample is uncertain. The CDR3 DNA sequence: TGTGCCTGGAAAGGGGCGGGAGGGCCTGCCGGGGAGCTGTTTTTT. It encodes CAWKGAGGPAGELFF.